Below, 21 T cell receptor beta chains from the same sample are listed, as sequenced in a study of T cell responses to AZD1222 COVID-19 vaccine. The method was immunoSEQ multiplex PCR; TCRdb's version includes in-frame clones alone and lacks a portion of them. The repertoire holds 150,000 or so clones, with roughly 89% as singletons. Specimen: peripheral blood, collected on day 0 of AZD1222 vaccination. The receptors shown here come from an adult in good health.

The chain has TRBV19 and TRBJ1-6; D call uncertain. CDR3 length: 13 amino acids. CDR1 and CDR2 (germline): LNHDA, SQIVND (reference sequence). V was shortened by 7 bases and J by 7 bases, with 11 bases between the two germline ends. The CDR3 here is CASKLGGNSPLHF. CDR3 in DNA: TGTGCCAGTAAGTTGGGCGGGAATTCACCCCTCCACTTT.

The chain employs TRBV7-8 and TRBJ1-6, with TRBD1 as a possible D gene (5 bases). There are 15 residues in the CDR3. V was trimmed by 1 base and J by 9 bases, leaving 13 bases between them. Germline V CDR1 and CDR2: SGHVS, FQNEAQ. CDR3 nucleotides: TGTGCCAGCAGCTTAGTAGCAGGGAACAGTTCACCCCTCCACTTT. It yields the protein CASSLVAGNSSPLHF.

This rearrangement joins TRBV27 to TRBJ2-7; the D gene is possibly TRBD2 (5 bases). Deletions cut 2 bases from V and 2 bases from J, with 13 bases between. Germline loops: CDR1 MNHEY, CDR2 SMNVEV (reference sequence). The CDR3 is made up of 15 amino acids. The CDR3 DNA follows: TGTGCCAGCAGTTTAAGAGGAAACGGGGCCTACGAGCAGTACTTC. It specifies CASSLRGNGAYEQYF.

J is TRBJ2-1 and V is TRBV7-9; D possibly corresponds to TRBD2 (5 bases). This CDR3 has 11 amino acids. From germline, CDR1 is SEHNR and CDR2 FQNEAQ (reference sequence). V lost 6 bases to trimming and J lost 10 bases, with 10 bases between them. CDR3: CASRKPGEQFF. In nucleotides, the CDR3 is TGTGCCAGCAGGAAGCCGGGGGAGCAGTTCTTC.

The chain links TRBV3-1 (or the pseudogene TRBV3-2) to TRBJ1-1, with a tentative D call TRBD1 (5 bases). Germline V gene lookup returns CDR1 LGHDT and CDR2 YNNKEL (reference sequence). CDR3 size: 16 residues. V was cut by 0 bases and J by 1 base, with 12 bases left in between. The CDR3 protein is CASSQEGGTANTEAFF. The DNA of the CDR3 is TGTGCCAGCAGCCAAGAGGGTGGGACGGCGAACACTGAAGCTTTCTTT.

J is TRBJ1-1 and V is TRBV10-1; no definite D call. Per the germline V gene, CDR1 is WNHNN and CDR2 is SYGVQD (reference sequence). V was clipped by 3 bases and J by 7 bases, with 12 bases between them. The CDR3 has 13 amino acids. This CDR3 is CASSDLRADEAFF. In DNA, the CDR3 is TGCGCCAGCAGTGACCTTCGGGCTGATGAAGCTTTCTTT.

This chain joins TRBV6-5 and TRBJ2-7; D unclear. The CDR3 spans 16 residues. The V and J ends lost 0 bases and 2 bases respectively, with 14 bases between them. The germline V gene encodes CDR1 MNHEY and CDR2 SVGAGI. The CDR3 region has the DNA TGTGCCAGCAGTTACTCGATGGCCCTACGTCCCTACGAGCAGTACTTC. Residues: CASSYSMALRPYEQYF.

The CDR3 region has the DNA TGCAGTGCTAGTGGGGGCGGGTTTGGCGGCTACACCTTC. Translating it yields CSASGGGFGGYTF. This chain uses TRBV20-1 with TRBJ1-2; TRBD1 might be the D (6 bases). Germline CDR1 DFQATT, CDR2 SNEGSKA (reference sequence). The CDR3 has 13 residues. V lost 3 bases and J 8 bases, leaving 16 bases between the germline ends.

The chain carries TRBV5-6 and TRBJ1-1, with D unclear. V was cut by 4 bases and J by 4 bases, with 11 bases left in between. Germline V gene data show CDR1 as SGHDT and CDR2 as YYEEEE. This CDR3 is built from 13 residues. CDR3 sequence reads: CASSMPWGTEAFF. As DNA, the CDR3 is TGTGCCAGCAGCATGCCTTGGGGCACTGAAGCTTTCTTT. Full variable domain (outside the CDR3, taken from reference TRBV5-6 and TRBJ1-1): DAGVTQSPTHLIKTRGQQVTLRCSPKSGHDTVSWYQQALGQGPQFIFQYYEEEERQRGNFPDRFSGHQFPNYSSELNVNALLLGDSALYLCASSMPWGTEAFFGQGTRLTVV.

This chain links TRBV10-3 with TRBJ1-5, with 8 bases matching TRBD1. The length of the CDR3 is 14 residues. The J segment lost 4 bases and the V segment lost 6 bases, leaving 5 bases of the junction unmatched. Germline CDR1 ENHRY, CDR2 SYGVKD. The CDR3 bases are TGTGCCATCAGCCCCGACAGGGGAAATCAGCCCCAGCATTTT. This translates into CAISPDRGNQPQHF.

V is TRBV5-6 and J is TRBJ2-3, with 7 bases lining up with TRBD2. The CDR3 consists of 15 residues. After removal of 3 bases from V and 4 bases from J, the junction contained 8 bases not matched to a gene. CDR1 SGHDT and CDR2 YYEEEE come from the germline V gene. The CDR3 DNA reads TGTGCCAGCAGCTGGCGGGGGTCTCGGCCAGATACGCAGTATTTT. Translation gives CASSWRGSRPDTQYF.

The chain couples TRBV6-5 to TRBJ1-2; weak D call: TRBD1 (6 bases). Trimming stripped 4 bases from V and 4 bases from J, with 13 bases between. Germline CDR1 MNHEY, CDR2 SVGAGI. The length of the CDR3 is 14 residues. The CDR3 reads CASSSGTTRYGYTF. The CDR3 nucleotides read TGTGCCAGCAGTTCTGGGACAACTCGCTATGGCTACACCTTC.

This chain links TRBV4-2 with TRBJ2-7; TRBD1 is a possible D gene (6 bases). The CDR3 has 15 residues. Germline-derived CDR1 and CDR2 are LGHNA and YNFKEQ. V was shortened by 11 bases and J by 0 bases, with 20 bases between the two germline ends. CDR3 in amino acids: CASTVDSSTSYEQYF. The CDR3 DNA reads TGTGCCTCGACCGTGGACAGTTCCACCTCCTACGAGCAGTACTTC.

This CDR3 reads CASSVDPGPGTDTQYF. Written as DNA, the CDR3 is TGTGCCAGCAGCGTAGATCCGGGACCGGGCACAGATACGCAGTATTTT. The chain links TRBV9 to TRBJ2-3, with D tentatively TRBD1 or TRBD2 (5 bases each). CDR1 and CDR2 (germline): SGDLS, YYNGEE. The germline V and J ends were trimmed by 0 bases and 1 base, with 12 bases remaining between them. The CDR3 is made up of 16 amino acids. Full variable domain (rest looked up from reference TRBV9 and TRBJ2-3): DSGVTQTPKHLITATGQRVTLRCSPRSGDLSVYWYQQSLDQGLQFLIQYYNGEERAKGNILERFSAQQFPDLHSELNLSSLELGDSALYFCASSVDPGPGTDTQYFGPGTRLTVL.

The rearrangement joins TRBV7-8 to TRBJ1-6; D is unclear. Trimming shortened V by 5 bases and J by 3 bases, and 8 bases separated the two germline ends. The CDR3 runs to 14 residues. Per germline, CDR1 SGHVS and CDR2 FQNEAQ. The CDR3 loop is CASSLDRYNSPLHF. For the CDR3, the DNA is TGTGCCAGCAGCCTGGACCGCTATAATTCACCCCTCCACTTT. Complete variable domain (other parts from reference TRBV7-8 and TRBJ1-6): GAGVSQSPRYKVAKRGQDVALRCDPISGHVSLFWYQQALGQGPEFLTYFQNEAQLDKSGLPSDRFFAERPEGSVSTLKIQRTQQEDSAVYLCASSLDRYNSPLHFGNGTRLTVT.

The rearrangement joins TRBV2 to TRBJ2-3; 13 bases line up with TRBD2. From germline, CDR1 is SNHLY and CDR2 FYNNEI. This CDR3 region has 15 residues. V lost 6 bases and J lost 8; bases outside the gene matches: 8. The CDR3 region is CASRLTSGGPGTQYF. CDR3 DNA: TGTGCCAGCAGGTTGACTAGCGGGGGGCCGGGTACGCAGTATTTT.

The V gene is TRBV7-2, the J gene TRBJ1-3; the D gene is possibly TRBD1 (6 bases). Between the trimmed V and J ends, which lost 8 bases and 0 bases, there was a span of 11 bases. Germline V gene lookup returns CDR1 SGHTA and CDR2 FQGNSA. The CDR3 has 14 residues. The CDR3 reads CASSQGSSGNTIYF. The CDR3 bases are TGTGCCAGCTCTCAGGGGAGCTCTGGAAACACCATATATTTT.

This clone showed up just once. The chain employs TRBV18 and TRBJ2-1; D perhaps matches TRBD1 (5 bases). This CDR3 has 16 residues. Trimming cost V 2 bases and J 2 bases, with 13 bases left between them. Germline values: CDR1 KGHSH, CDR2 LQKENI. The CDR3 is CASSPSSPTAYNEQFF. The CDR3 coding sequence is TGTGCCAGCTCACCATCTTCCCCGACAGCCTACAATGAGCAGTTCTTC.

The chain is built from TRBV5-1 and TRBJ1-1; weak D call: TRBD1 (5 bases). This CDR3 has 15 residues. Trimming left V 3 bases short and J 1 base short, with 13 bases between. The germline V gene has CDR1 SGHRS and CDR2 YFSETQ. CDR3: CASSSTTQGNTEAFF. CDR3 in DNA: TGCGCCAGCAGCTCGACCACTCAGGGGAACACTGAAGCTTTCTTT.

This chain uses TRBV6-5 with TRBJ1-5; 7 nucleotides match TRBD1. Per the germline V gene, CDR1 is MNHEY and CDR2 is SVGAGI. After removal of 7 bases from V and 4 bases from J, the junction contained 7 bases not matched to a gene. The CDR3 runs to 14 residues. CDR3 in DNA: TGTGCCAGCAACTCGGGACAGTTTAATCAGCCCCAGCATTTT. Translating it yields CASNSGQFNQPQHF.

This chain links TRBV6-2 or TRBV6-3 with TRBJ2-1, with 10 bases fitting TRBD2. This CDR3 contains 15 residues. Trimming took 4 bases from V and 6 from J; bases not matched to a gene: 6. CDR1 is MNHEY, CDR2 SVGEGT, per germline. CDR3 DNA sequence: TGTGCCAGCAGTTCACCGGGACTAGCGTCCAATGAGCAGTTCTTC. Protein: CASSSPGLASNEQFF.